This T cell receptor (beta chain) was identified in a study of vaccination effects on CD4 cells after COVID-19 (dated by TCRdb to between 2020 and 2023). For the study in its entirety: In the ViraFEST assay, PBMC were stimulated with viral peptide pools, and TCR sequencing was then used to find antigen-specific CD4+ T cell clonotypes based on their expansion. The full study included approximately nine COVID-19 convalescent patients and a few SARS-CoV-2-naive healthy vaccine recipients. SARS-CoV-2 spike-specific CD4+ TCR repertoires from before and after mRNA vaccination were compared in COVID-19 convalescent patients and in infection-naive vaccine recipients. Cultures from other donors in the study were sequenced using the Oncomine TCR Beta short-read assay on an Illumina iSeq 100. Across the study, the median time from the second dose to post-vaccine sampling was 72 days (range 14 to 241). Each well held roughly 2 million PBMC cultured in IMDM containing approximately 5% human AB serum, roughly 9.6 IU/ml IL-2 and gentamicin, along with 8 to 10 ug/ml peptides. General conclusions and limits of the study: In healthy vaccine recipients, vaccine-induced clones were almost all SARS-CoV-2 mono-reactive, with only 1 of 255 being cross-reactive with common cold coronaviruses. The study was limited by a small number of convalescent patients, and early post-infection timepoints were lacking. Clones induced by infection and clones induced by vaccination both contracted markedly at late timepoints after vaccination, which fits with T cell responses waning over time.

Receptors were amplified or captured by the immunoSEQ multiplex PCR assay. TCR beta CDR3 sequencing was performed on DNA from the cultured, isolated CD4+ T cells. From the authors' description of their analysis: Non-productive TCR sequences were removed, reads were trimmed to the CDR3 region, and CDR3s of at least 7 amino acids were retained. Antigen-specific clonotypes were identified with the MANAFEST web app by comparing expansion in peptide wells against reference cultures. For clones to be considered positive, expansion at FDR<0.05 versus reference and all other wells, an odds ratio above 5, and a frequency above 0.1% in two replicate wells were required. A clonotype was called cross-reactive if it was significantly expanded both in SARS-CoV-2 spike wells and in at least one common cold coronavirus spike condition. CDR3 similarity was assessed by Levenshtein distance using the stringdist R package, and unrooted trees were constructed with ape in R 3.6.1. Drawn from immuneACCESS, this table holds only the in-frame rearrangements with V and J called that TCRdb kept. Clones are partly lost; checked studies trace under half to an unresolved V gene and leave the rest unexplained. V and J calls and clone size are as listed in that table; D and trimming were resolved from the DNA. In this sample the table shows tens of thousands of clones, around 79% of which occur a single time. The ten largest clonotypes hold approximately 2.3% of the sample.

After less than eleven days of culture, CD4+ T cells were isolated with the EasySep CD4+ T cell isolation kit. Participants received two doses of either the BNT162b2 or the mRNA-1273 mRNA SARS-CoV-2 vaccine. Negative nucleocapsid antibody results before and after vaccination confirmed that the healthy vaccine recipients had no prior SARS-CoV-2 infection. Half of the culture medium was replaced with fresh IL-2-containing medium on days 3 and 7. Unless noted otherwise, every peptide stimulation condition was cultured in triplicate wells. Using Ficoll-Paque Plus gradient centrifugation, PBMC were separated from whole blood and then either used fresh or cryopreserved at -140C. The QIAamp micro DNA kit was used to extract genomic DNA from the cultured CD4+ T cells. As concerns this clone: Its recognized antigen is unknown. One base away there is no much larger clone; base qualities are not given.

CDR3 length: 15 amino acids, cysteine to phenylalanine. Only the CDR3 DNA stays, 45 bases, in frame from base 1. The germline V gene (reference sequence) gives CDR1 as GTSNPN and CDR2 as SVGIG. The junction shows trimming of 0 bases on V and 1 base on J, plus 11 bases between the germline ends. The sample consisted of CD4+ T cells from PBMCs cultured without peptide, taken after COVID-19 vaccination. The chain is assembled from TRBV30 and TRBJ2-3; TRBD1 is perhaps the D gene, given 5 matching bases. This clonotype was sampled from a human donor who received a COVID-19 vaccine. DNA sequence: TGTGCCTGGAGTGTCCAGGGTGGCCGCACAGATACGCAGTATTTT. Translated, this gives CAWSVQGGRTDTQYF.